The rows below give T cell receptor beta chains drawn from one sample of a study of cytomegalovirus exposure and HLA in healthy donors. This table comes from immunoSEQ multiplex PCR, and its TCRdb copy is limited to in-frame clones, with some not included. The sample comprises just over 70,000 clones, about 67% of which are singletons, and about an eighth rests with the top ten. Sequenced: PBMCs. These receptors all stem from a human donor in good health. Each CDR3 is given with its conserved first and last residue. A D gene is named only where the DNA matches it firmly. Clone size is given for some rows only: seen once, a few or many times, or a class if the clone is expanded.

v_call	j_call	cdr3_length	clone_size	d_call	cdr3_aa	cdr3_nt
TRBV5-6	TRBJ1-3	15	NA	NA	CASSLGQVTGNTIYF	TGTGCCAGCAGCTTGGGACAGGTAACTGGAAACACCATATATTTT
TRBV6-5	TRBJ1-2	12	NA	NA	CASSGVEYGYTF	TGTGCCAGCAGTGGAGTGGAATATGGCTACACCTTC
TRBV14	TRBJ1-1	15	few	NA	CASSHGQIFEGEAFF	TGTGCCAGCAGCCACGGACAGATATTTGAGGGTGAAGCTTTCTTT
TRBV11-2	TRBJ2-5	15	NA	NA	CASRPVKSGKETQYF	TGTGCCAGCAGACCCGTAAAGTCGGGTAAAGAGACCCAGTACTTC
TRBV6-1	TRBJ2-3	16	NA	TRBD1	CASSDAGGSSTDTQYF	TGTGCCAGCAGTGATGCAGGGGGCTCTAGCACAGATACGCAGTATTTT
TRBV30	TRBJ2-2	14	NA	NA	CAWGRTVNTGELFF	TGTGCCTGGGGACGGACTGTAAACACCGGGGAGCTGTTTTTT
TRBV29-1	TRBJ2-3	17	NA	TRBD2	CSVSTSGSRYSTDTQYF	TGCAGCGTCTCTACTAGCGGGAGCAGATATAGCACAGATACGCAGTATTTT
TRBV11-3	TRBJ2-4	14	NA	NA	CASSFRTEKDIQYF	TGTGCCAGCAGTTTCAGGACAGAAAAGGACATTCAGTACTTC
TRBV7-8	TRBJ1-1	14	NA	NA	CASSLVGARTEAFF	TGTGCCAGCAGCTTAGTGGGGGCGAGAACTGAAGCTTTCTTT
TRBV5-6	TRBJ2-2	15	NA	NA	CASSLVGRGAGELFF	TGTGCCAGCAGCTTGGTCGGGAGAGGGGCCGGGGAGCTGTTTTTT
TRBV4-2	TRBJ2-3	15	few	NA	CASSRDEERTDTQYF	TGTGCCAGCAGCCGAGACGAAGAGCGCACAGATACGCAGTATTTT
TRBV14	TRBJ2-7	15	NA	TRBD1	CASSQGTGHTYEQYF	TGTGCCAGCAGCCAAGGGACAGGTCACACCTACGAGCAGTACTTC
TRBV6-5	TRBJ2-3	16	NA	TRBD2	CASSYGLAGGTDTQYF	TGTGCCAGCAGTTACGGACTAGCGGGAGGAACAGATACGCAGTATTTT
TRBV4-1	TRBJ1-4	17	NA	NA	CASSQDPSLRGWEKLFF	TGCGCCAGCAGCCAAGATCCCTCTTTAAGGGGGTGGGAAAAACTGTTTTTT
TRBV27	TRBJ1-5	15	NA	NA	CASRRQIKSNQPQHF	TGTGCCAGCCGGCGACAGATCAAAAGCAATCAGCCCCAGCATTTT
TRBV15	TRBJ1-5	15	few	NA	CATSREEASNQPQHF	TGTGCCACCAGCAGAGAGGAGGCCAGCAATCAGCCCCAGCATTTT
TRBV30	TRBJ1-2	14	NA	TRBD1	CAWAPTGNPYGYTF	TGTGCCTGGGCCCCGACAGGGAATCCCTATGGCTACACCTTC
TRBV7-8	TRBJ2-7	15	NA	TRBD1	CASSLRMTGAYEQYF	TGTGCCAGCAGCCTAAGAATGACAGGGGCCTACGAGCAGTACTTC
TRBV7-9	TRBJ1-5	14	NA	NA	CASSPPGLDQPQHF	TGTGCCAGCAGCCCCCCAGGGTTGGATCAGCCCCAGCATTTT
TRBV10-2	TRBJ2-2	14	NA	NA	CASRPDRNTGELFF	TGCGCCAGCAGACCGGACAGAAACACCGGGGAGCTGTTTTTT
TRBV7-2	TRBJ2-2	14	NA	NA	CASSLGRDTGELFF	TGTGCCAGCAGCTTAGGGCGGGACACCGGGGAGCTGTTTTTT
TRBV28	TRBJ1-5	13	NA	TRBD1	CASMTGSVQPQHF	TGTGCCAGTATGACAGGGTCAGTCCAGCCCCAGCATTTT
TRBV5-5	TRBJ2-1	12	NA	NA	CASSLRSNEQFF	TGTGCCAGCAGCTTGAGGAGCAATGAGCAGTTCTTC
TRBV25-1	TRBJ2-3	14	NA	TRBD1	CASSTGGGTDTQYF	TGTGCCAGCAGTACAGGGGGAGGCACAGATACGCAGTATTTT
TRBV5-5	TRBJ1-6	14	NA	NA	CASSSQGNNSPLHF	TGTGCCAGCAGCTCTCAGGGGAATAATTCACCCCTCCACTTT
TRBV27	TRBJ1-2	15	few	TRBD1	CASSADRGFNYGYTF	TGTGCCAGCAGTGCAGACAGGGGCTTTAACTATGGCTACACCTTC
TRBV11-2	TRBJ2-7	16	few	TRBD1	CASSLEYAGGMYEQYF	TGTGCCAGCAGCTTAGAATATGCAGGGGGAATGTACGAGCAGTACTTC
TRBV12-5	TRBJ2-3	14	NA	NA	CASGGELSTDTQYF	TGTGCTAGTGGGGGAGAGCTGAGCACAGATACGCAGTATTTT
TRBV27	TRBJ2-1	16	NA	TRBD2	CASSSLLAGVGNEQFF	TGTGCCAGCAGTTCCCTACTAGCGGGAGTCGGAAATGAGCAGTTCTTC
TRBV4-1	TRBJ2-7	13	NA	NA	CASSPRGAHEQYF	TGCGCCAGCAGCCCTCGGGGGGCCCACGAGCAGTACTTC
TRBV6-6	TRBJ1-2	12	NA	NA	CAMKGANYGYTF	TGTGCCATGAAAGGGGCCAACTATGGCTACACCTTC
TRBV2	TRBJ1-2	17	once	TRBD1	CASSPGQGAPLGYGYTF	TGTGCCAGCAGTCCTGGACAGGGGGCGCCCCTAGGCTATGGCTACACCTTC